The 27 T cell receptor beta chains below were found in one sample sequenced in a study of OX40 agonist ivuxolimab in advanced cancers. The protocol was immunoSEQ multiplex PCR, while the TCRdb copy is restricted to in-frame clones and leaves out a portion. The data hold more than 25,000 clones, with roughly 80% observed a single time. The source was CD4+ or CD8+ T cells sorted from blood, collected in a trial of the OX40 agonist ivuxolimab. The source of these receptors is an adult with an advanced solid tumor such as melanoma, head and neck, liver or kidney cancer.

This clone has just one count. V and J are TRBV9 and TRBJ1-2; D remains unclear. Germline V CDR1 and CDR2: SGDLS, YYNGEE. The CDR3 spans 16 residues. The ends were cut back, 3 bases at V and 2 bases at J, with 17 bases in the middle. The CDR3 DNA sequence: TGTGCCAGCAGCGGCGACCGGGTCCAGAAAAACTATGGCTACACCTTC. Protein product: CASSGDRVQKNYGYTF.

The chain has TRBV13 and TRBJ2-3; 12 nucleotides align to TRBD2. In germline, CDR1 is PRHDT, CDR2 FYEKMQ (reference sequence). V dropped 3 bases and J dropped 1; count of bases not matched to a gene: 5. This CDR3 comprises 17 residues. CDR3 in amino acids: CASSFPTSGGGTDTQYF. For the CDR3, the DNA is TGTGCCAGCAGCTTCCCGACTAGCGGGGGAGGCACAGATACGCAGTATTTT.

The V call is TRBV9, the J call TRBJ2-5; D gene unclear. V gave up 3 bases and J gave up 5 bases, with 14 bases separating them. Germline loops: CDR1 SGDLS, CDR2 YYNGEE. The CDR3 is 14 amino acids. CDR3 residues: CASSGGSRLETQYF. CDR3 coding DNA: TGTGCCAGCAGCGGAGGTTCAAGGTTGGAGACCCAGTACTTC. The whole variable domain, remainder taken from reference TRBV9 and TRBJ2-5, is DSGVTQTPKHLITATGQRVTLRCSPRSGDLSVYWYQQSLDQGLQFLIQYYNGEERAKGNILERFSAQQFPDLHSELNLSSLELGDSALYFCASSGGSRLETQYFGPGTRLLVL.

The chain employs TRBV4-1 and TRBJ2-4; 11 nucleotides agree with TRBD2. This CDR3 is built from 16 residues. Unmatched junction bases numbered 6, after V lost 4 bases and J lost 4 bases. Germline assignment: CDR1 MGHRA and CDR2 YSYEKL. Here the CDR3 DNA reads TGCGCCAGCAGCCGCCAACCTAGCGGGGGGAAAAACATTCAGTACTTC. As protein: CASSRQPSGGKNIQYF.

The chain uses TRBV9 and TRBJ2-1; 7 nucleotides match TRBD1. Germline loops: CDR1 SGDLS, CDR2 YYNGEE. The CDR3 contains 13 residues. Trimming removed 0 bases from V and 10 bases from J; junction bases left unmatched: 4. CDR3 sequence: CASSVGTGDEQFF. In DNA form, the CDR3 reads TGTGCCAGCAGCGTAGGCACAGGGGACGAGCAGTTCTTC.

The gene calls are TRBV7-9 and TRBJ1-6; the D is unclear. Trimming stripped 6 bases from V and 0 bases from J, with 9 bases between. CDR1 is SEHNR and CDR2 is FQNEAQ in the germline V gene (reference sequence). The CDR3 runs to 15 residues. In DNA, the CDR3 is TGTGCCAGCAGTTATAAGAGCTCCTATAATTCACCCCTCCACTTT. Protein product: CASSYKSSYNSPLHF. Supplemented by reference TRBV7-9 and TRBJ1-6, the full variable domain reads DTGVSQNPRHKITKRGQNVTFRCDPISEHNRLYWYRQTLGQGPEFLTYFQNEAQLEKSRLLSDRFSAERPKGSFSTLEIQRTEQGDSAMYLCASSYKSSYNSPLHFGNGTRLTVT.

This clone was seen just once. This chain links TRBV29-1 with TRBJ1-2; the D is unclear. CDR1 is SQVTM and CDR2 is ANQGSEA in the germline V gene. This CDR3 is built from 11 residues. V lost 3 bases and J lost 7, with 9 bases in between. The CDR3 reads CSVDEASGYTF. In DNA form, the CDR3 reads TGCAGCGTTGACGAAGCGAGTGGCTACACCTTC.

The chain combines TRBV4-1 with TRBJ2-7, with TRBD1 matching 8 bases. From germline, CDR1 is MGHRA and CDR2 YSYEKL. Losses at the gene ends were 6 bases for V and 3 bases for J; bases not matched to a gene: 10. The CDR3 sequence is 15 residues long. This CDR3 is CASSPGQGGLYEQYF. CDR3 DNA: TGCGCCAGCAGTCCTGGACAGGGAGGCCTCTACGAGCAGTACTTC.

This chain connects TRBV28 to TRBJ2-5; 14 bases line up with TRBD2. This CDR3 is built from 15 residues. Per the germline V gene, CDR1 is MDHEN and CDR2 is SYDVKM. J was trimmed by 4 bases and V by 3 bases; bases with no gene match: 1. CDR3 loop: CASSLTSGGGETQYF. The CDR3 DNA follows: TGTGCCAGCAGTTTGACTAGCGGGGGGGGAGAGACCCAGTACTTC.

The chain links TRBV11-2 to TRBJ2-3; the match to TRBD2 covers 14 bases. CDR1 is SGHAT and CDR2 is FQNNGV in the germline V gene. The trim removed 4 bases at V and 2 bases at J, leaving 5 bases unmatched. The CDR3 runs 17 residues. CDR3 sequence: CASSSGTSGRITDTQYF. The CDR3 bases are TGTGCCAGCAGCTCCGGGACTAGCGGGAGAATCACAGATACGCAGTATTTT.

The sample holds a few counts of this clone. The V and J genes are TRBV11-3 and TRBJ2-5; 10 bases are shared with TRBD2. J was trimmed by 5 bases and V by 1 base; bases with no gene match: 16. The germline V gene encodes CDR1 SGHNT and CDR2 YENEEA. The CDR3 totals 19 residues. The CDR3 protein is CASSLGFRLAGDPGETQYF. The CDR3 nucleotides read TGTGCCAGCAGCTTAGGTTTCCGGCTAGCGGGAGACCCAGGGGAGACCCAGTACTTC.

This clone was seen only a few times. V is TRBV23-1 and J is TRBJ1-1; D not resolved. TRBV23-1 is filed as an ORF, its function uncertain. V lost 0 bases, J lost 8 bases, and 7 bases lay in between. CDR3 length: 12 amino acids. CDR3 coding DNA: TGCGCCAGCAGTCAATCGGCGGTAGAAGCTTTCTTT. Amino acid sequence: CASSQSAVEAFF.

This sequence joins TRBV7-2 and TRBJ1-2; D is unclear. Trimming took 8 bases from V and 1 from J, leaving 17 bases between them. Germline loops: CDR1 SGHTA, CDR2 FQGNSA. The CDR3 consists of 15 residues. CDR3 amino acids: CASFGPNLFNYGYTF. The CDR3 DNA reads as TGTGCCAGCTTCGGGCCGAACTTATTTAACTATGGCTACACCTTC.

The chain carries TRBV19 and TRBJ1-2; 9 nucleotides align to TRBD1. J lost 4 bases, V lost 6 bases, and 6 bases had no gene match. The germline CDR1 and CDR2 sequences are LNHDA and SQIVND (reference sequence). This CDR3 is built from 14 residues. CDR3 nucleotides: TGTGCCAGTAGCGGGACAGGGATTCTCTATGGCTACACCTTC. Translated, it gives CASSGTGILYGYTF.

This chain connects TRBV28 to TRBJ2-6; tentatively, D is TRBD1 or TRBD2 (5 bases each). The ends were cut back, 8 bases at V and 8 bases at J, with 13 bases in the middle. CDR1 and CDR2 (germline): MDHEN, SYDVKM. The CDR3 consists of 13 residues. CDR3 DNA sequence: TGTGCCAGCGGCGACGGGACGCCCAACGTCCTGACTTTC. Protein: CASGDGTPNVLTF.

The chain uses TRBV7-6 and TRBJ2-5; 7 positions agree with TRBD2. V dropped 5 bases and J dropped 4; count of bases not matched to a gene: 22. CDR1 and CDR2 from the germline V gene are SGHVS and FNYEAQ. The CDR3 spans 19 residues. Here the CDR3 DNA reads TGTGCCAGCAGCACCCCTGGGGCGGGAGTAAGGACCACGGGAGAGACCCAGTACTTC. Amino acids: CASSTPGAGVRTTGETQYF.

The rearrangement links TRBV7-2 to TRBJ2-1; weak D call: TRBD1 (6 bases). Germline V gives CDR1 SGHTA, CDR2 FQGNSA. The V gene lost 3 bases and the J gene lost 8 bases, with 14 bases spanning the gap. The CDR3 sequence is 14 residues long. DNA of the CDR3: TGTGCCAGCAGCTTGTCCCAACCAGGGGATGAGCAGTTCTTC. Amino acids: CASSLSQPGDEQFF.

The chain joins TRBV7-9 to TRBJ1-3; 7 bases line up with TRBD1. The germline gives CDR1 SEHNR, CDR2 FQNEAQ (reference sequence). This CDR3 has 17 residues. Unmatched junction bases numbered 5, after V lost 0 bases and J lost 0 bases. The CDR3 coding sequence is TGTGCCAGCAGCTTAGCGACAGGGTCCCACTCTGGAAACACCATATATTTT. Protein sequence: CASSLATGSHSGNTIYF.

This clone occurred a few times. V gene TRBV11-2 combines with J gene TRBJ2-7; D is perhaps TRBD1 (6 bases). The CDR3 sequence is 15 residues long. Germline-derived CDR1 and CDR2 are SGHAT and FQNNGV. V lost 2 bases, J lost 6 bases, and 17 bases lay in between. For the CDR3, the DNA is TGTGCCAGCAGCTTAACTTCAGGGGCCTATCGCGAGCAGTACTTC. Translation gives CASSLTSGAYREQYF. The variable domain in full, completed from reference TRBV11-2 and TRBJ2-7, reads EAGVAQSPRYKIIEKRQSVAFWCNPISGHATLYWYQQILGQGPKLLIQFQNNGVVDDSQLPKDRFSAERLKGVDSTLKIQPAKLEDSAVYLCASSLTSGAYREQYFGPGTRLTVT.

This CDR3 reads CASTEGGTSSTDTQYF. The DNA for the CDR3 is TGTGCCAGCACCGAAGGAGGGACTAGCAGCACAGATACGCAGTATTTT. The genes are TRBV7-9 and TRBJ2-3; TRBD2 agrees at 9 bases. Germline V gives CDR1 SEHNR, CDR2 FQNEAQ (reference sequence). The CDR3 is made up of 16 amino acids. J lost 0 bases, V lost 7 bases, and 8 bases had no gene match.

The rearrangement uses TRBV4-2 and TRBJ2-1; tentative D call: TRBD1 (6 bases). The CDR3 length is 13 residues. Germline CDR1 LGHNA, CDR2 YNFKEQ. Trimming cost V 0 bases and J 7 bases, with 7 bases left between them. CDR3 region: CASSQDQGNEQFF. In DNA, the CDR3 is TGTGCCAGCAGCCAAGACCAGGGGAATGAGCAGTTCTTC.

The CDR3 nucleotides read TGTGCCAGCAGCCAAGTTCAACTAGCGGGAGAACATGAGCAGTTCTTC. Its translation: CASSQVQLAGEHEQFF. V usage is TRBV14 and J usage is TRBJ2-1, with 11 bases fitting TRBD2. Germline V CDR1 and CDR2: SGHDN, FVKESK. The trim removed 1 base at V and 8 bases at J, leaving 7 bases unmatched. CDR3 length equals 16 residues.

This clone was seen only once. One end of the junction varies from germline; a read error may be responsible. The CDR3, as DNA: TGTGCCAGCAGTTTATCCCCGGCGGGATCCTTCAATGAGCAGTTCTTC. Protein: CASSLSPAGSFNEQFF. The V and J genes are TRBV27 and TRBJ2-1; TRBD2 is a possible D gene (6 bases). Germline CDR1 reads MNHEY; CDR2 reads SMNVEV (reference sequence). This CDR3 comprises 16 residues.

In this sample, this clone turned up once. This chain links TRBV7-9 with TRBJ1-3; TRBD1 might be the D (5 bases). Germline CDR1 and CDR2: SEHNR and FQNEAQ (reference sequence). CDR3 size: 15 residues. V shed 1 base and J shed 4 bases, with 11 bases lying between them. The CDR3 sequence: CASSLDGGSGNTIYF. CDR3 bases: TGTGCCAGCAGCTTAGACGGGGGGTCCGGAAACACCATATATTTT.

V is TRBV5-6 and J is TRBJ2-1; tentative D call: TRBD2 (5 bases). V lost 1 base, J lost 12 bases, and 11 bases lay in between. The CDR3 extends over 12 amino acids. CDR1 and CDR2 from the germline V gene are SGHDT and YYEEEE. The CDR3 coding sequence is TGTGCCAGCAGCTTGCGGGAATTAAGGCAGTTCTTC. Encoded protein: CASSLRELRQFF.

This clone was found once. The V and J genes are TRBV27 and TRBJ2-7; possible D gene TRBD1, 6 bases. The CDR3 runs 15 residues. Germline V gene sequence: CDR1 MNHEY, CDR2 SMNVEV (reference sequence). V lost 6 bases and J lost 2, with 17 bases in between. This CDR3 reads CASSQAAGAAYEQYF. The CDR3 DNA is TGTGCCAGCAGCCAAGCGGCAGGGGCCGCCTACGAGCAGTACTTC.

This clone was counted a single time. The chain carries TRBV4-3 and TRBJ2-5; D might be TRBD1 (5 bases). The ends were cut back, 4 bases at V and 2 bases at J, with 17 bases in the middle. Germline V CDR1 and CDR2: LGHNA, YSLEER. The CDR3 runs to 16 residues. CDR3 region: CASSPQAQGLQETQYF. The CDR3 nucleotides read TGCGCCAGCAGCCCCCAGGCGCAGGGCCTACAAGAGACCCAGTACTTC.